Given below is one T cell receptor (beta chain) in context. Its antigen target is currently unknown. It has no much larger one-base neighbor in the sample; base qualities were not kept. This entry belongs to a study of shared clonotypes between healthy human individuals (dated by TCRdb to the early 2020s). About the study as a whole: The cohort comprised two women and a few men aged 18 to 49 years. Blood TCR repertoires of about 5 healthy adults were deeply sequenced to estimate repertoire size and the extent of clonotype sharing between individuals. Different laboratories and diverse techniques were used to prepare libraries and sequence TCR repertoires, to increase sequencing depth and limit assay-specific biases. Leukapheresis yielded between about 0.85 and 10 billion PBMCs per donor.

V and J are truncated by 11 bases and 4 bases respectively, leaving an intervening sequence of 15 bases. The CDR3 contains 13 residues, cysteine and phenylalanine counted. The only DNA kept is the CDR3, 39 bases in frame from the first base. From a lookup of the germline V gene, CDR1 and CDR2 are SNHLY and FYNNEI. General conclusions and limits of the study: Because the study included a small number of donors, the genetic and exposure-history diversity represented was limited. Based on pairwise subsampling, the degree of clonotype sharing among donors was expected to be affected by sequencing depth. Sampling was restricted to blood, and TCR repertoires in tissue are likely to differ from TCR repertoires in blood.

Using the deep immunoSEQ assay, multiplex PCR amplified TCR CDR3 regions from genomic DNA. Extracted genomic DNA from each cell subset was spread evenly across all wells of several immunoSEQ 96-well plates, with each plate serving as a replicate. Each replicate PCR for unsorted PBMC received about 300 ng genomic DNA, equal to 30,000 to 35,000 T cell genomes. Genomic DNA from unsorted PBMC was sequenced over ten immunoSEQ deep assay plates. Purified libraries were measured with a Qubit 3.0 fluorometer, size-checked on a Bioanalyzer 2100, and measured again with the KAPA Library Quantification kit. A separate single-read 150-cycle Illumina NextSeq 550 flow cell was used to sequence each immunoSEQ 96-well plate. Per the authors' processing: Because the immunoSEQ output held only junctional sequences and lacked quality scores, the filtering could not match the filtering applied to full-length reads. To assign V/J genes and CDR3, sequences were annotated using PyIR, a Python wrapper for IgBLAST v1.9, with IMGT germline references. Reads with weak V/J assignments (E-value above 1e-6), missing CDR3, stop codons, out-of-frame junctions, or ambiguous translated residues were removed. V3J clonotypes were defined as sequences sharing an identical inferred V gene, J gene, and CDR3 amino acid sequence. Percentage overlap between repertoires was computed as shared unique clonotypes divided by the size of the smaller repertoire. Richness of each repertoire was evaluated using RTK rarefaction, the Chao1 estimator, and Recon v2.1 estimates of unobserved clonotypes. As stored in TCRdb, this immuneACCESS dataset retains in-frame rearrangements with V and J assigned. A fraction of the clones does not appear; measured against another copy, unresolved V genes explain less than half of the discrepancy, and the remainder lacks a known reason. For V, J and clone size, that table is used; D and trimming come from the DNA. The sample table contains more than 400,000 clones; only one count was recorded for 70% to 80% of them. 12% of the sample belongs to the ten largest clones.

The donors were healthy, HIV-negative adults who had no recently reported acute infections or vaccinations. Only Caucasian adults living in Nashville, Tennessee, USA were represented among the donors. In the unsorted samples, 85 million to 100 million PBMCs were counted, and genomic DNA was extracted using the QIAamp DNA Blood Mini kit. After blood collection by leukapheresis, PBMCs were isolated using Ficoll-Histopaque density gradient centrifugation and then cryopreserved in the vapor phase of liquid nitrogen. The TCR was taken from a woman in her 40s in good health. Some clones in this sample may be carry-over from other donors' samples. In this chain, TRBV2 is recombined with TRBJ2-1; the D call could be TRBD1 or TRBD2, with each sharing 5 bases. What was sequenced was PBMCs. The CDR3 region has the sequence CAGAAGGYNEQFF. DNA sequence: TGTGCCGGGGCGGCAGGAGGTTACAATGAGCAGTTCTTC.